The 7 T cell receptor beta chains below were found in one sample sequenced in a study of blood T cells in healthy people across ages. Using a J-beta primer mix together with a sample-barcoded 5' primer, a second PCR was run for 7 to 11 cycles. TCRdb used MiXCR to reprocess the 5' RACE reads, holding one entry per CDR3 protein. The sample comprises 1.5 million to 2 million distinct CDR3 sequences, roughly 50% of which are singletons, and roughly 2.1% rests with the top ten. Sequencing was done on a sample of blood. These TCRs come from a woman between 40 and 55 years old in good health.

This rearrangement joins TRBV29-1 to TRBJ1-1; D is ambiguous. Germline-derived CDR1 and CDR2 are SQVTM and ANQGSEA. The V end lost 2 bases, the J end lost 1 base, and 5 bases lay between the germline ends. The length of the CDR3 is 12 residues. Here the CDR3 DNA reads TGCAGCGTTGAATCCGGGAACACTGAAGCTTTCTTT. Encoded protein: CSVESGNTEAFF.

The V gene is TRBV3-1, the J gene TRBJ2-1, with 9 bases identical to TRBD1. The CDR3 has 13 amino acids. The V gene's germline CDR1 is LGHDT and CDR2 YNNKEL (reference sequence). The ends lost 6 bases at V and 12 bases at J; junction bases unmatched: 9. CDR3 protein: CASSPPWDRAQFF. The CDR3, as DNA: TGTGCCAGCAGTCCACCGTGGGACAGGGCGCAGTTCTTC.

The rearrangement uses TRBV2 and TRBJ2-3, with 7 bases that match TRBD1. The germline V gene has CDR1 SNHLY and CDR2 FYNNEI. CDR3 length: 13 amino acids. Trimming took 5 bases from V and 5 from J; bases not matched to a gene: 4. CDR3 sequence: CASSRDSRDTQYF. The CDR3 DNA is TGTGCCAGCAGTCGGGACAGCCGAGATACGCAGTATTTT.

The J gene is TRBJ2-1, the V gene TRBV27; D is tentatively TRBD1 or TRBD2 (5 bases each). From germline, CDR1 is MNHEY and CDR2 SMNVEV (reference sequence). The V and J ends lost 4 bases and 9 bases respectively, with 13 bases between them. The CDR3 is made up of 13 amino acids. The CDR3 DNA reads TGTGCCAGCAGTTACTCCAGGGCGGGTGAGCAGTTCTTC. This gives the protein CASSYSRAGEQFF.

The chain carries TRBV11-2 and TRBJ2-3; TRBD2 agrees at 14 bases. CDR1 SGHAT and CDR2 FQNNGV come from the germline V gene. The V gene end was trimmed by 0 bases and the J gene end by 2 bases; junction bases not matched to a gene: 10. CDR3 length: 20 residues. The CDR3: CASSLDGTSGGASFTDTQYF. In DNA, the CDR3 is TGTGCCAGCAGCTTAGATGGGACTAGCGGGGGAGCAAGTTTCACAGATACGCAGTATTTT.

A remark on this clonotype: No conserved phenylalanine or tryptophan is present at the end of the CDR3, so a read error is the likely explanation. J is TRBJ2-5 and V is TRBV3-1, with 7 bases matching TRBD2. The junction had 5 bases not matched to a gene; V was cut back by 2 bases and J by 5 bases. Per the germline V gene, CDR1 is LGHDT and CDR2 is YNNKEL (reference sequence). This CDR3 is 14 amino acids long. This CDR3 reads CASSQSTSRETQYL. Written as DNA, the CDR3 is TGTGCCAGCAGCCAATCGACTAGCCGGGAGACCCAGTACCTC.

This chain uses TRBV7-3 with TRBJ1-5, with D uncertain. The CDR3 is made up of 11 amino acids. Germline CDR1 SGHTA, CDR2 FQGTGA. V was cut by 6 bases and J by 7 bases, with 7 bases left in between. CDR3 amino acids: CASRGWQPQHF. The CDR3 DNA sequence: TGTGCCAGCAGGGGATGGCAGCCCCAGCATTTT. Drawing the rest from reference TRBV7-3 and TRBJ1-5, the complete variable domain is GAGVSQTPSNKVTEKGKYVELRCDPISGHTALYWYRQSLGQGPEFLIYFQGTGAADDSGLPNDRFFAVRPEGSVSTLKIQRTERGDSAVYLCASRGWQPQHFGDGTRLSIL.